Here is one T cell receptor beta chain with its context. Its antigen remains undetermined. A clone one base away is much larger, so this may be a read error. Libraries of naive CD8 T cells were built from anywhere between about 18,000 and 1,000,000 sorted cells, with 10%, 30% or 50% of the purified RNA used. On a BD FACSAria II, naive CD8 T cells were FACS-sorted as CD8+CD4-CCR7+CD45RA+ and collected into RLT Plus buffer. To test detection sensitivity, Jurkat RNA equal to ten TCR copies was added to samples of roughly 18,000-1,100,000 naive CD8 T cells. CD8 T cells were enriched with RosetteSep CD8+ T Cell Enrichment Cocktail and Ficoll-Paque, followed by ACK red cell lysis. The data originate from a study of molecular identifiers for immune sequencing clone quantification listed by TCRdb under 2018. About the full investigation: For a replicate experiment, the RNA from either 20,000 or 100,000 naive CD8 T cells was divided into five aliquots, and four of those aliquots went on to sequencing. CD8 T cells were used in a methods study to benchmark molecular-identifier clustering-based TCR repertoire sequencing (MIDCIRS) and TCR RNA copy counting.

Overall results and qualifications from the work: Even against a background of one million naive CD8 T cells, spiked-in Jurkat TCR RNA amounting to a single cell's worth was reported to be detectable. When barcode sub-clustering was not used, chimeric consensus sequences inflated TCR diversity, with chimeras reaching as high as 47%. In CMV-specific effector cells, clones with more than 20 RNA copies accounted for over 97% of molecules, whereas in naive cells such clones accounted for under 1%. Spiked-in Jurkat TCR RNA (10 copies' worth), which is not part of the donor repertoire, was contained in the naive libraries. Modeling indicated approximately 2.7 TCR RNA copies recovered per cell, compared with around 10 by digital PCR, which implies a capture efficiency of around 30%. Identical TCR molecules sharing a barcode could cause highly expanded clone sizes to be underestimated.

The protocol used for the library was PCR. TCRdb shows the sequencer as Illumina HiSeq 4000. Bulk TCR libraries were prepared as previously described, using TCR primers listed in Table S5. Purification of total RNA was performed with the Qiagen AllPrep DNA/RNA kit. Before analysis, reads from multiple sequencing runs of the same library were pooled. Concerning the study's data processing: Reads were retained only if the reads had an exact TCR constant sequence, and the retained reads were trimmed to 150 nt and grouped according to their 12-nt molecular barcodes. Reads inside each barcode group were sub-clustered using a 15% Levenshtein threshold, and a quality-weighted consensus sequence was constructed for each RNA molecule. Non-functional sequences were excluded, and lower-count sequences lying one edit away from another sequence were also excluded. Based on a fit of two negative binomial distributions, barcode sub-clusters having less than 20% of the maximum read count were discarded. TCRdb applied fastp at Q25 and MiXCR to the public reads, then kept only in-frame beta chains. For every CDR3 protein sequence, its rows merge into one entry that carries the most common genes and DNA. The V and J calls here are based on TCRdb, not the publication. This sample is represented by approximately 59,000 distinct CDR3 sequences; less than 20% of them were singletons. Around 1.5% of the sample comes from the top ten.

The CDR3 contains 14 residues, cysteine and phenylalanine counted. The DNA shown is the 42-base CDR3, in frame from base 1. CDR1 and CDR2, per the germline V gene (reference sequence), are PRHDT and FYEKMQ. Sequenced material: naive CD8+ T cells from blood, with Jurkat cell RNA spiked in. Reading the label with the study, this specimen's cell subset or site is: FACS-sorted CD8+CD4-CCR7+CD45RA+ naive T cells. The TCR sequence derives from a human donor in good health. Some libraries in this study had Jurkat cell RNA spiked in. The rearranged chain carries TRBV13 and TRBJ1-1, with the D segment identity uncertain. The CDR3 reads as follows: CASIPHLENTEASF. The DNA sequence is TGTGCCAGCATCCCACACCTAGAAAACACTGAAGCTTCCTTT.